These 18 T cell receptor beta chains share one sample of origin, sequenced in a study of lymphopenia after photon versus proton radiotherapy. Method: immunoSEQ multiplex PCR; TCRdb's copy keeps in-frame clones and lacks some. The repertoire holds approximately 22,000 clones, with roughly four fifths as singletons. Sequencing was performed on peripheral blood, taken from a patient treated with proton-based radiotherapy. The receptors come from a woman aged 70 to 79 with pancreatic cancer.

The chain is built from TRBV19 and TRBJ2-7; D tentatively reads TRBD1 or TRBD2 (6 bases each). V dropped 6 bases and J dropped 9 bases, with 21 bases sitting between them. Germline CDR1 reads LNHDA; CDR2 reads SQIVND (reference sequence). This CDR3 spans 14 amino acids. CDR3 DNA sequence: TGTGCCAGTAGGCCGGGGGCAGCAGATAACGGGCAGTACTTC. It encodes CASRPGAADNGQYF.

V and J are TRBV11-1 and TRBJ2-1; D not resolved. Germline V gene sequence: CDR1 SGHAT, CDR2 FQDESV (reference sequence). V lost 0 bases and J lost 0, with 12 bases in between. The CDR3 loop spans 17 amino acids. As DNA, the CDR3 is TGTGCCAGCAGCTTAGCTCCTCAGCAAAGCTCCTACAATGAGCAGTTCTTC. Encoded protein: CASSLAPQQSSYNEQFF.

This clone was seen once. The chain combines TRBV9 with TRBJ2-1; TRBD2 matches 9 bases. CDR3 length: 17 residues. Germline values: CDR1 SGDLS, CDR2 YYNGEE. V shed 6 bases and J 0 bases; nucleotides not matched to a gene: 10. CDR3 loop: CASTGGGVPSSYNEQFF. CDR3 bases: TGTGCCAGCACCGGCGGGGGGGTTCCCAGCTCCTACAATGAGCAGTTCTTC.

This clone has just one count. The rearrangement uses TRBV7-2 and TRBJ1-3; no clear D gene. The CDR3 has 13 amino acids. The germline V and J ends were trimmed by 5 bases and 2 bases, with 7 bases remaining between them. Germline CDR1 and CDR2: SGHTA and FQGNSA. CDR3 DNA: TGTGCCAGCAGCATAGGAACTGGAAACACCATATATTTT. Amino acids: CASSIGTGNTIYF.

The genes are TRBV15 and TRBJ2-7, with D unclear. CDR1 LNHNV and CDR2 YYDKDF come from the germline V gene (reference sequence). The V and J ends lost 3 bases and 3 bases respectively, with 9 bases between them. There are 13 residues in the CDR3. CDR3 nucleotide sequence: TGTGCCACCAGCAGGTCTGGAAGCTACGAGCAGTACTTC. It encodes CATSRSGSYEQYF. The entire variable domain, with the rest obtained from reference TRBV15 and TRBJ2-7, is as follows: DAMVIQNPRYQVTQFGKPVTLSCSQTLNHNVMYWYQQKSSQAPKLLFHYYDKDFNNEADTPDNFQSRRPNTSFCFLDIRSPGLGDTAMYLCATSRSGSYEQYFGPGTRLTVT.

This clone was counted once. The V and J genes are TRBV27 and TRBJ2-7; D might be TRBD2 (5 bases). Germline V gene sequence: CDR1 MNHEY, CDR2 SMNVEV (reference sequence). Between the trimmed V and J ends, which lost 3 bases and 4 bases, there was a span of 13 bases. The CDR3 sequence is 14 residues long. The CDR3: CASSFRGLTYEQYF. The CDR3 nucleotides are TGTGCCAGCAGTTTTCGCGGACTGACTTACGAGCAGTACTTC.

The V gene is TRBV7-8, the J gene TRBJ2-1; 7 nucleotides align to TRBD1. V trimming: 1 base; J trimming: 7 bases; junction bases outside the gene matches: 10. Germline values: CDR1 SGHVS, CDR2 FQNEAQ. This CDR3 has 16 amino acids. The CDR3 protein is CASSLVGDRETNEQFF. DNA for the CDR3: TGTGCCAGCAGCTTAGTTGGCGACAGGGAGACAAATGAGCAGTTCTTC.

This clone has a handful of counts. The rearrangement joins TRBV14 to TRBJ1-2; D possibly corresponds to TRBD1 (6 bases). This CDR3 is built from 15 residues. The germline V gene has CDR1 SGHDN and CDR2 FVKESK. Trimming shortened V by 0 bases and J by 5 bases, and 13 bases separated the two germline ends. The CDR3 DNA sequence: TGTGCCAGCAGCCAAGAAGGTCCCAGGGGTTATGGCTACACCTTC. Translation: CASSQEGPRGYGYTF. The complete variable domain, with remaining parts taken from reference TRBV14 and TRBJ1-2, reads EAGVTQFPSHSVIEKGQTVTLRCDPISGHDNLYWYRRVMGKEIKFLLHFVKESKQDESGMPNNRFLAERTGGTYSTLKVQPAELEDSGVYFCASSQEGPRGYGYTFGSGTRLTVV.

The gene calls are TRBV6-1 and TRBJ2-7, with 8 nucleotides matching TRBD2. Trimming cost V 6 bases and J 0 bases; bases outside gene matches: 7. CDR1 and CDR2 from the germline V gene are MNHNS and SASEGT. The CDR3 consists of 15 residues. The CDR3 loop is CASRTSGGSSYEQYF. The CDR3 region has the DNA TGTGCCAGCAGGACGAGCGGGGGTAGCTCCTACGAGCAGTACTTC.

The chain has TRBV6-5 and TRBJ1-2; tentative D call: TRBD1 (5 bases). Between the trimmed V and J ends, which lost 5 bases and 4 bases, there was a span of 17 bases. This CDR3 comprises 15 residues. From germline, CDR1 is MNHEY and CDR2 SVGAGI. In nucleotides, the CDR3 is TGTGCCAGCAGTCAAGGAGCCAATAGGGGCTATGGCTACACCTTC. As protein: CASSQGANRGYGYTF.

V is TRBV5-1 and J is TRBJ2-7; TRBD2 might be the D (5 bases). The CDR3 has 14 residues. The V gene lost 5 bases and the J gene lost 0 bases, with 12 bases spanning the gap. Germline assignment: CDR1 SGHRS and CDR2 YFSETQ. The CDR3 nucleotides read TGCGCCAGCAGAGCGGAGGCCAGCTCCTACGAGCAGTACTTC. As protein: CASRAEASSYEQYF.

This chain connects TRBV6-5 to TRBJ1-1; 12 bases align to TRBD1. CDR3 length equals 14 residues. CDR1 MNHEY and CDR2 SVGAGI come from the germline V gene. V trimming: 6 bases; J trimming: 7 bases; junction bases outside the gene matches: 6. The CDR3 is CASSRDRGRLEAFF. CDR3 coding DNA: TGTGCCAGCAGCCGGGACAGGGGGCGACTTGAAGCTTTCTTT.

V usage is TRBV27 and J usage is TRBJ2-1; 12 nucleotides line up with TRBD2. Trimming at V came to 7 bases and at J to 5 bases, leaving 6 bases not matched to a gene. The CDR3 has 15 residues. Per germline, CDR1 MNHEY and CDR2 SMNVEV (reference sequence). The CDR3 DNA reads as TGTGCCAGCAATCCCGGGACTAGCGGGCACAATGAGCAGTTCTTC. Translated: CASNPGTSGHNEQFF.

This clone appeared a single time. This chain links TRBV5-1 with TRBJ2-1; D is ambiguous. CDR1 SGHRS and CDR2 YFSETQ come from the germline V gene. The V end lost 1 base, the J end lost 0 bases, and 8 bases lay between the germline ends. CDR3 length: 15 amino acids. Here the CDR3 DNA reads TGCGCCAGCAGCTTGCCTCATCTCTCCTACAATGAGCAGTTCTTC. It is translated as CASSLPHLSYNEQFF.

V usage is TRBV25-1 and J usage is TRBJ2-7; D possibly matches TRBD1 or TRBD2 (5 bases each). V was clipped by 8 bases and J by 2 bases, with 13 bases between them. This CDR3 spans 13 amino acids. Germline assignment: CDR1 MGHDK and CDR2 SYGVNS. CDR3 region: CASRPGTTYEQYF. CDR3 in DNA: TGTGCCAGCCGCCCCGGGACCACCTACGAGCAGTACTTC.

V gene TRBV5-6 combines with J gene TRBJ2-5, with 11 positions matching TRBD1. CDR3 size: 16 residues. Germline CDR1 reads SGHDT; CDR2 reads YYEEEE. V lost 1 base and J lost 5; bases outside the gene matches: 7. CDR3 loop: CASSLKGQGGRETQYF. In DNA, the CDR3 is TGTGCCAGCAGCTTGAAGGGACAGGGGGGCCGGGAGACCCAGTACTTC.

The chain has TRBV10-3 and TRBJ1-6; 8 bases are shared with TRBD1. The CDR3 contains 15 residues. Unmatched junction bases numbered 11, after V lost 6 bases and J lost 10 bases. Germline assignment: CDR1 ENHRY and CDR2 SYGVKD. The CDR3 bases are TGTGCCATCAGCCGCACGACAGGGGTAGACTCACCCCTCCACTTT. It encodes CAISRTTGVDSPLHF.

The CDR3 DNA follows: TGTGCCAGCAGCCCTGGACTAGCTAATTACGGGGAGCTGTTTTTT. Its protein is CASSPGLANYGELFF. The chain links TRBV11-2 to TRBJ2-2; 8 nucleotides match TRBD2. The trim removed 5 bases at V and 7 bases at J, leaving 9 bases unmatched. The CDR3 consists of 15 residues. CDR1 and CDR2 from the germline V gene are SGHAT and FQNNGV.